The T cell receptor (beta chain) described here comes from a study of preoperative IRX-2 immunotherapy in early breast cancer. CDR1 SGHAT and CDR2 FQNNGV come from the germline V gene. The CDR3 spans 13 residues. V lost 1 base, J lost 4 bases, and 6 bases lay in between. Treatment given: preoperative locoregional IRX-2 cytokine immunotherapy. This phase Ib study tested locoregional IRX-2 cytokine immunotherapy given before surgery. The assay was immunoSEQ multiplex PCR, and TCRdb's table has in-frame clones only and misses some. The sample records tens of thousands of clones, 85% to 95% being singletons.

This sample comprised tumor tissue, obtained after IRX-2 immunotherapy. The TCR comes from a human donor with breast cancer. The gene calls are TRBV11-2 and TRBJ2-3; D gene uncertain. The CDR3 DNA reads as TGTGCCAGCAGCTTAGGGGGTCCAGATACGCAGTATTTT. Its translation: CASSLGGPDTQYF.